A single sample gave rise to the 29 T cell receptor beta chains below, sequenced in a study of cytomegalovirus exposure and HLA in healthy donors. This PCR relied on a set of 60 Vbeta primers and 13 Jbeta primers. Generated by immunoSEQ multiplex PCR, the TCRdb table keeps only in-frame clones and is missing some. The repertoire consists of 150,000 or so clones, with less than 80% occurring once and the leading ten covering under 2.5%. Sequencing input: PBMCs. The receptors were sampled from a man between 25 and 39 years old in good health and CMV-seronegative.

The rearrangement uses TRBV5-1 and TRBJ2-5; 7 bases fit TRBD1. The junction had 3 bases not matched to a gene; V was cut back by 4 bases and J by 0 bases. Germline CDR1 and CDR2: SGHRS and YFSETQ. The CDR3 is 14 amino acids. The CDR3 DNA follows: TGCGCCAGCAGCCCGACAGGGTACCAAGAGACCCAGTACTTC. It is translated as CASSPTGYQETQYF.

This clone was recorded a few times. V and J are TRBV5-4 and TRBJ2-7; 11 nucleotides line up with TRBD2. The CDR3 spans 15 residues. Per germline, CDR1 SGHNT and CDR2 YYREEE (reference sequence). V was pared by 5 bases and J by 2 bases, with 6 bases of the junction left unmatched. The CDR3 DNA sequence: TGTGCCAGCAGATTCGGGACTAGCGGCACCTACGAGCAGTACTTC. Protein sequence: CASRFGTSGTYEQYF.

Only a few counts were recorded for this clone. The rearrangement uses TRBV28 and TRBJ2-7; 7 bases agree with TRBD1. This CDR3 is built from 16 residues. With 4 bases clipped from V and 3 bases from J, the junction kept 12 bases outside the gene matches. The germline V gene encodes CDR1 MDHEN and CDR2 SYDVKM. The CDR3 here is CASSSPLTGRSYEQYF. In DNA form, the CDR3 reads TGTGCCAGCAGTTCCCCCTTGACAGGGAGAAGCTACGAGCAGTACTTC.

This clone was seen a single time. The chain carries TRBV4-1 and TRBJ1-5; the D is unclear. V lost 4 bases to trimming and J lost 5 bases, with 9 bases between them. Germline loops: CDR1 MGHRA, CDR2 YSYEKL. The CDR3 spans 13 residues. The CDR3 here is CASSPEIDQPQHF. The CDR3 DNA sequence: TGCGCCAGCAGCCCAGAAATAGATCAGCCCCAGCATTTT.

This chain links TRBV6-1 with TRBJ2-7; D perhaps matches TRBD2 (6 bases). Trimming pared 4 bases from V and 2 bases from J, leaving 15 bases between. The CDR3 spans 15 residues. Per germline, CDR1 MNHNS and CDR2 SASEGT. CDR3 sequence: CASSATGCGTYEQYF. The CDR3 nucleotides read TGTGCCAGCAGTGCTACAGGTTGCGGGACCTACGAGCAGTACTTC.

The DNA for the CDR3 is TGTGCCAGCAGTGAACTGGGACTAGCGGTCAGCACAGATACGCAGTATTTT. Protein: CASSELGLAVSTDTQYF. The chain joins TRBV2 to TRBJ2-3, with 11 bases aligning to TRBD2. The CDR3 is made up of 17 amino acids. Germline loops: CDR1 SNHLY, CDR2 FYNNEI. The ends lost 2 bases at V and 0 bases at J; junction bases unmatched: 4.

CDR3 in amino acids: CASSRTAENTEAFF. The CDR3 region has the DNA TGTGCCAGTAGTCGGACAGCCGAGAACACTGAAGCTTTCTTT. This chain uses TRBV19 with TRBJ1-1, with a possible D match to TRBD1 (6 bases). The CDR3 is 14 residues long. The V gene lost 5 bases and the J gene lost 1 base, with 11 bases spanning the gap. The germline CDR1 and CDR2 sequences are LNHDA and SQIVND (reference sequence). Variable domain in full (rest from reference TRBV19 and TRBJ1-1): DGGITQSPKYLFRKEGQNVTLSCEQNLNHDAMYWYRQDPGQGLRLIYYSQIVNDFQKGDIAEGYSVSREKKESFPLTVTSAQKNPTAFYLCASSRTAENTEAFFGQGTRLTVV.

The chain combines TRBV14 with TRBJ1-4; no firm D call. The CDR3 is 13 amino acids. Germline V gives CDR1 SGHDN, CDR2 FVKESK. V dropped 5 bases and J dropped 6 bases, with 10 bases sitting between them. CDR3 DNA: TGTGCCAGCAGCGAGGGCCCCTATGAAAAACTGTTTTTT. Residues: CASSEGPYEKLFF.

The chain is built from TRBV19 and TRBJ1-1; no clear D gene. Deletions cut 3 bases from V and 0 bases from J, with 11 bases between. Germline V gene data show CDR1 as LNHDA and CDR2 as SQIVND (reference sequence). This CDR3 region has 15 residues. CDR3 in amino acids: CASSMTRLMNTEAFF. CDR3 in DNA: TGTGCCAGTAGTATGACTCGGCTCATGAACACTGAAGCTTTCTTT.

The J gene is TRBJ2-3, the V gene TRBV6-1; D might be TRBD2 (7 bases). The germline V gene has CDR1 MNHNS and CDR2 SASEGT. Trimming took off 0 bases at V and 3 bases at J, with 19 bases between the two ends. The CDR3 length is 18 residues. The CDR3 nucleotides read TGTGCCAGCAGTGAAGCCTCGCGGGGGCCCTCGGTGACAGATACGCAGTATTTT. It is translated as CASSEASRGPSVTDTQYF.

This chain connects TRBV2 to TRBJ2-1, with 11 bases fitting TRBD2. The CDR3 is 15 residues long. Trimming at V came to 4 bases and at J to 4 bases, leaving 3 bases not matched to a gene. CDR1 SNHLY and CDR2 FYNNEI come from the germline V gene. CDR3 loop: CASSVSSGGYNEQFF. As DNA, the CDR3 is TGTGCCAGCAGTGTGTCTAGCGGGGGGTACAATGAGCAGTTCTTC. The full variable domain, with the rest looked up from reference TRBV2 and TRBJ2-1, is EPEVTQTPSHQVTQMGQEVILRCVPISNHLYFYWYRQILGQKVEFLVSFYNNEISEKSEIFDDQFSVERPDGSNFTLKIRSTKLEDSAMYFCASSVSSGGYNEQFFGPGTRLTVL.

V usage is TRBV10-3 and J usage is TRBJ2-5; 7 positions match TRBD2. The length of the CDR3 is 15 residues. From germline, CDR1 is ENHRY and CDR2 SYGVKD. The V gene end was trimmed by 0 bases and the J gene end by 10 bases; junction bases not matched to a gene: 11. The CDR3 nucleotides read TGTGCCATCAGTGAGTCCTGGGAGGGAAGGGCGAACCAGTACTTC. This gives the protein CAISESWEGRANQYF.

This clone was detected only once. At one end the junction does not follow the germline gene, possibly because of a read error. The rearrangement links TRBV25-1 to TRBJ1-5; D unclear. CDR1 is MGHDK, CDR2 SYGVNS, per germline. The CDR3 covers 12 residues. CDR3 sequence: CASRLGDQPQNF. DNA for the CDR3: TGTGCCAGCAGATTGGGAGATCAGCCCCAGAATTTT.

This clone was picked up one time. V usage is TRBV28 and J usage is TRBJ1-5; D call uncertain. Germline V gene sequence: CDR1 MDHEN, CDR2 SYDVKM. With 0 bases removed from V and 6 bases from J, the gap between germline ends came to 6 bases. The CDR3 is made up of 13 amino acids. CDR3 bases: TGTGCCAGCAGTTTATGGCTAGGTCAGCCCCAGCATTTT. Its protein is CASSLWLGQPQHF.

This clone showed up just a few times. The rearrangement joins TRBV5-1 to TRBJ1-4; 7 bases are a match to TRBD1. V trimming: 4 bases; J trimming: 1 base; junction bases outside the gene matches: 7. Germline values: CDR1 SGHRS, CDR2 YFSETQ. There are 16 residues in the CDR3. The CDR3 DNA reads TGCGCCAGCAGCGGGGGACAGCTTAAAACTAATGAAAAACTGTTTTTT. Residues: CASSGGQLKTNEKLFF.

CDR3 DNA: TGTGCCAGCAGTGACTCGGGACAGGGCGCAGATACGCAGTATTTT. Protein sequence: CASSDSGQGADTQYF. The chain couples TRBV6-4 to TRBJ2-3, with 9 bases fitting TRBD1. J was trimmed by 4 bases and V by 0 bases; bases with no gene match: 2. The CDR3 contains 15 residues. Per the germline V gene, CDR1 is MRHNA and CDR2 is SNTAGT.

This clone has a single count. The germline gene is not matched at one end of the junction; a read error may be the cause. This chain joins TRBV5-6 and TRBJ1-2, with TRBD1 matching over 7 bases. Per the germline V gene, CDR1 is SGHDT and CDR2 is YYEEEE. This CDR3 spans 15 amino acids. The CDR3 protein is CASSLGGGAGYGYPF. As DNA, the CDR3 is TGTGCCAGCAGCTTGGGAGGGGGCGCTGGTTATGGCTACCCCTTC.

This clone has only one observation. The chain employs TRBV7-3 and TRBJ1-1; D not certain. This CDR3 is built from 13 residues. CDR1 SGHTA and CDR2 FQGTGA come from the germline V gene. The ends were cut back, 3 bases at V and 1 base at J, with 6 bases in the middle. CDR3 residues: CASSFTENTEAFF. CDR3 in DNA: TGTGCCAGCAGCTTTACAGAGAACACTGAAGCTTTCTTT.

This clone was seen a handful of times. The J gene is TRBJ2-5, the V gene TRBV7-9; 8 bases map to TRBD2. Judging by the DNA end, TRBJ2-7 fits better; the J call may be wrong. Germline V gene data show CDR1 as SEHNR and CDR2 as FQNEAQ (reference sequence). The CDR3 contains 14 residues. CDR3 amino acids: CASSPPGGLYEQYF. In DNA, the CDR3 is TGTGCCAGCAGCCCCCCGGGGGGGCTCTACGAGCAGTACTTC.

The DNA for the CDR3 is TGTGCCAGCAGCCCTCTTGACGGAGCCCTCCACTTT. Translating gives CASSPLDGALHF. The chain uses TRBV6-5 and TRBJ1-6; no clear D gene. The CDR3 contains 12 residues. V lost 6 bases to trimming and J lost 14 bases, with 14 bases between them. The germline gives CDR1 MNHEY, CDR2 SVGAGI.

The V call is TRBV5-6, the J call TRBJ1-6, with a tentative D call TRBD1 (6 bases). Germline assignment: CDR1 SGHDT and CDR2 YYEEEE. The CDR3 is made up of 13 amino acids. Trimming left V 7 bases short and J 8 bases short, with 13 bases between. CDR3 sequence: CASGSGVDSPLHF. Here the CDR3 DNA reads TGTGCCAGCGGCTCAGGGGTGGATTCACCCCTCCACTTT.

The gene calls are TRBV27 and TRBJ2-1; 7 bases align to TRBD2. V lost 6 bases to trimming and J lost 5 bases; unmatched junction nucleotides: 10. CDR1 is MNHEY, CDR2 SMNVEV, per germline (reference sequence). The CDR3 is 15 amino acids. CDR3 nucleotides: TGTGCCAGCAGACCCTGGGGGGGGTTCAACAATGAGCAGTTCTTC. Protein sequence: CASRPWGGFNNEQFF.

In this sample, this clone turned up once. CDR3 DNA sequence: TGCGCCAGCAGCTTGGTTGGCCCGAGACAGGGAGGTGGCTACACCTTC. This translates into CASSLVGPRQGGGYTF. The chain has TRBV5-1 and TRBJ1-2, with 7 bases identical to TRBD1. With 0 bases clipped from V and 7 bases from J, the junction kept 12 bases outside the gene matches. The CDR3 is 16 amino acids. Germline V lookup: CDR1 SGHRS, CDR2 YFSETQ.

The genes are TRBV5-1 and TRBJ1-2, with D perhaps TRBD1 (6 bases). Germline CDR1 SGHRS, CDR2 YFSETQ. The CDR3 sequence is 16 residues long. V was shortened by 0 bases and J by 0 bases, with 12 bases between the two germline ends. The CDR3 nucleotides read TGCGCCAGCAGCTTGGTGGGGGCAGGGACTAACTATGGCTACACCTTC. Translation gives CASSLVGAGTNYGYTF.

This clone was counted between two and nine times. The chain combines TRBV6-1 with TRBJ2-7; 11 positions agree with TRBD1. V was clipped by 1 base and J by 7 bases; unmatched bases: 6. The CDR3 spans 15 residues. Germline CDR1 and CDR2: MNHNS and SASEGT. The CDR3 loop is CASSEEGTGGREQYF. In DNA form, the CDR3 reads TGTGCCAGCAGTGAAGAGGGGACAGGGGGGAGGGAGCAGTACTTC.

The rearrangement uses TRBV4-2 and TRBJ2-2; 12 bases align to TRBD1. Germline CDR1 reads LGHNA; CDR2 reads YNFKEQ. J lost 8 bases, V lost 4 bases, and 11 bases had no gene match. CDR3 length equals 17 residues. The CDR3 DNA reads as TGTGCCAGCAGCCCCCAGCCGGGACAGGGGGCGTCTGGGGAGCTGTTTTTT. Encoded protein: CASSPQPGQGASGELFF.

This sequence joins TRBV28 and TRBJ2-7; TRBD1 aligns across 9 bases. Germline CDR1 reads MDHEN; CDR2 reads SYDVKM. The CDR3 is made up of 12 amino acids. CDR3 sequence reads: CASGQGNYEQYF. CDR3 coding DNA: TGTGCGTCGGGACAGGGCAACTACGAGCAGTACTTC.

This chain uses TRBV10-3 with TRBJ2-1, with TRBD1 identical over 8 bases. This CDR3 contains 15 residues. Trimming at V came to 2 bases and at J to 9 bases, leaving 9 bases not matched to a gene. Germline CDR1 and CDR2: ENHRY and SYGVKD. The CDR3 sequence is CAISEPGQVAGEQFF. CDR3 bases: TGTGCCATCAGTGAGCCGGGACAGGTGGCCGGTGAGCAGTTCTTC.

The chain carries TRBV28 and TRBJ2-1; 7 positions match TRBD1. The trim removed 11 bases at V and 7 bases at J, leaving 11 bases unmatched. The CDR3 totals 13 residues. Germline V gene data show CDR1 as MDHEN and CDR2 as SYDVKM. CDR3 nucleotide sequence: TGTGCCTTGGACAGGAGGTTAGATAATGAGCAGTTCTTC. The encoded protein is CALDRRLDNEQFF.